The 19 T cell receptor beta chains below were found in one sample sequenced in a study of long-term antiretroviral therapy in people with HIV. Samples were assayed with immunoSEQ v3.0 at survey level. Some clones are missing from TCRdb's copy, which holds only in-frame ones; the method was immunoSEQ multiplex PCR. Among around 22,000 clones, over 85% were seen once, and the ten largest hold less than 2.5%. This specimen was unsorted PBMCs, taken around 5 years after starting antiretroviral therapy. These receptors were collected from a woman aged 45-65 years with HIV.

The genes are TRBV7-2 and TRBJ2-1, with 10 bases fitting TRBD1. The CDR3 covers 16 residues. CDR1 is SGHTA, CDR2 FQGNSA, per germline. V lost 5 bases to trimming and J lost 7 bases; unmatched junction nucleotides: 11. CDR3 coding DNA: TGTGCCAGCAGCGTCACCGGGACAGGGGTTTTTAATGAGCAGTTCTTC. It specifies CASSVTGTGVFNEQFF.

In this sample, this clone turned up a few times. The chain recombines TRBV5-4 with TRBJ2-7; D is ambiguous. Trimming left V 2 bases short and J 4 bases short, with 7 bases between. CDR1 is SGHNT and CDR2 is YYREEE in the germline V gene (reference sequence). The length of the CDR3 is 12 residues. CDR3 sequence (DNA): TGTGCCAGCAGCTTTGGGTCTTACGAGCAGTACTTC. This sequence encodes CASSFGSYEQYF.

This chain connects TRBV13 to TRBJ2-5, with D perhaps TRBD1 or TRBD2 (5 bases each). V gave up 4 bases and J gave up 5 bases, with 14 bases separating them. Germline loops: CDR1 PRHDT, CDR2 FYEKMQ (reference sequence). This CDR3 is 14 amino acids long. The CDR3 reads CASSYGTSRETQYF. In nucleotides, the CDR3 is TGTGCCAGCAGCTACGGGACGAGTAGGGAGACCCAGTACTTC. The whole variable domain, remainder taken from reference TRBV13 and TRBJ2-5, is AAGVIQSPRHLIKEKRETATLKCYPIPRHDTVYWYQQGPGQDPQFLISFYEKMQSDKGSIPDRFSAQQFSDYHSELNMSSLELGDSALYFCASSYGTSRETQYFGPGTRLLVL.

The rearrangement joins TRBV11-2 to TRBJ2-5, with TRBD1 matching 9 bases. J gave up 5 bases and V 3 bases, and 7 bases lay outside the gene matches. The germline V gene encodes CDR1 SGHAT and CDR2 FQNNGV. The CDR3 has 15 residues. The CDR3 here is CASSFQTGGVETQYF. CDR3 nucleotides: TGTGCCAGCAGCTTCCAAACAGGGGGCGTGGAGACCCAGTACTTC. Together with reference TRBV11-2 and TRBJ2-5, the CDR3 gives the full variable domain: EAGVAQSPRYKIIEKRQSVAFWCNPISGHATLYWYQQILGQGPKLLIQFQNNGVVDDSQLPKDRFSAERLKGVDSTLKIQPAKLEDSAVYLCASSFQTGGVETQYFGPGTRLLVL.

The rearrangement uses TRBV7-2 and TRBJ1-5; TRBD1 agrees at 11 bases. The germline V gene has CDR1 SGHTA and CDR2 FQGNSA. V lost 5 bases and J lost 6; bases outside the gene matches: 9. The CDR3 is made up of 16 amino acids. CDR3 nucleotide sequence: TGTGCCAGCAGCGTAGTGGGCGGACAGGGGGCTCAGCCCCAGCATTTT. Amino acids: CASSVVGGQGAQPQHF.

The DNA of the CDR3 is TGTGCCAGCAGTTTATTCGGGGACAGGGCTCACGAGCAGTACTTC. This translates into CASSLFGDRAHEQYF. The chain employs TRBV27 and TRBJ2-7; 9 positions match TRBD1. The length of the CDR3 is 15 residues. With 1 base clipped from V and 5 bases from J, the junction kept 6 bases outside the gene matches. The V gene's germline CDR1 is MNHEY and CDR2 SMNVEV (reference sequence).

The J gene is TRBJ2-3, the V gene TRBV5-4; the match to TRBD2 covers 11 bases. The J segment lost 3 bases and the V segment lost 4 bases, leaving 7 bases of the junction unmatched. In germline, CDR1 is SGHNT, CDR2 YYREEE (reference sequence). This CDR3 region has 16 residues. CDR3 sequence (DNA): TGTGCCAGCAGCGCAGCCGGGACTAGCGGTACAGATACGCAGTATTTT. It encodes CASSAAGTSGTDTQYF.

The gene calls are TRBV2 and TRBJ2-3; D remains unclear. The CDR3 covers 13 residues. Deletions cut 0 bases from V and 6 bases from J, with 7 bases between. CDR1 and CDR2 (germline): SNHLY, FYNNEI. Here the CDR3 DNA reads TGTGCCAGCAGTGAAGCTTCCGGGGATACGCAGTATTTT. Encoded protein: CASSEASGDTQYF.

The chain joins TRBV5-4 to TRBJ2-7; 9 bases are a match to TRBD1. CDR1 is SGHNT and CDR2 is YYREEE in the germline V gene (reference sequence). V gave up 4 bases and J gave up 3 bases; unmatched junction bases: 8. CDR3 size: 15 residues. The CDR3 protein is CASSALDRGLYEQYF. Written as DNA, the CDR3 is TGTGCCAGCAGCGCGTTGGACAGGGGACTCTACGAGCAGTACTTC.

The genes are TRBV7-8 and TRBJ2-7, with D hard to call. Germline assignment: CDR1 SGHVS and CDR2 FQNEAQ. Trimming shortened V by 2 bases and J by 6 bases, and 14 bases separated the two germline ends. The CDR3 loop spans 14 amino acids. The CDR3 loop is CASSLNQRRGEQYF. DNA of the CDR3: TGTGCCAGCAGCTTAAATCAGCGAAGAGGCGAGCAGTACTTC.

V gene TRBV2 combines with J gene TRBJ2-7; D unclear. CDR3 length: 14 amino acids. Trimming left V 8 bases short and J 2 bases short, with 16 bases between. The germline CDR1 and CDR2 sequences are SNHLY and FYNNEI. The CDR3 coding sequence is TGTGCCAGCTCAGCCCAGGCCTTCACCTACGAGCAGTACTTC. The encoded protein is CASSAQAFTYEQYF.

The CDR3 DNA is TGTGCCACCAGCTTCCGACACCTGGGGGATGAAAAACTGTTTTTT. This translates into CATSFRHLGDEKLFF. The J gene is TRBJ1-4, the V gene TRBV15, with D possibly TRBD1 on 5 matching bases. Germline V gene lookup returns CDR1 LNHNV and CDR2 YYDKDF (reference sequence). The CDR3 runs to 15 residues. V was clipped by 5 bases and J by 6 bases, with 16 bases between them.

This clone is a singleton in its sample. The chain combines TRBV7-9 with TRBJ1-2; TRBD1 is a possible D gene (5 bases). Germline V CDR1 and CDR2: SEHNR, FQNEAQ (reference sequence). This CDR3 is 16 amino acids long. The V and J ends lost 0 bases and 0 bases respectively, with 11 bases between them. Here the CDR3 DNA reads TGTGCCAGCAGCTTAGCCGGGTTGACAGCTAACTATGGCTACACCTTC. The encoded protein is CASSLAGLTANYGYTF.

This chain links TRBV7-9 with TRBJ1-1, with D unclear. The V gene's germline CDR1 is SEHNR and CDR2 FQNEAQ (reference sequence). V was trimmed by 3 bases and J by 1 base, leaving 3 bases between them. This CDR3 comprises 12 residues. The CDR3 reads CASSFENTEAFF. The CDR3, as DNA: TGTGCCAGCAGCTTTGAGAACACTGAAGCTTTCTTT.

The CDR3 DNA follows: TGTGCCAGCGGCCTCCCAGCGGGAGGACCTTACGAGCAGTACTTC. Translation: CASGLPAGGPYEQYF. The chain links TRBV2 to TRBJ2-7; TRBD2 matches 9 bases. Germline V gene sequence: CDR1 SNHLY, CDR2 FYNNEI. CDR3 length: 15 amino acids. The J segment lost 4 bases and the V segment lost 8 bases, leaving 12 bases of the junction unmatched.

The V gene is TRBV2, the J gene TRBJ2-3; maybe TRBD1 (6 bases). V gave up 2 bases and J gave up 1 base, with 22 bases separating them. The CDR3 has 19 amino acids. The germline V gene encodes CDR1 SNHLY and CDR2 FYNNEI. The CDR3 is CASSEIIGQGKYGTDTQYF. The CDR3, as DNA: TGTGCCAGCAGTGAAATCATTGGGCAGGGGAAATATGGCACAGATACGCAGTATTTT.

The chain employs TRBV7-3 and TRBJ2-1; 13 bases match TRBD2. V was clipped by 3 bases and J by 7 bases; unmatched bases: 6. Looked up from germline, CDR1 is SGHTA and CDR2 is FQGTGA. CDR3 size: 16 residues. The CDR3 DNA is TGTGCCAGCAGCTTGACTAGCGGGAGGTTGGGAAATGAGCAGTTCTTC. Translation: CASSLTSGRLGNEQFF.

This CDR3 reads CASRVQGSSYEQYF. CDR3 in DNA: TGTGCCAGTAGAGTCCAGGGGAGCTCCTACGAGCAGTACTTC. The chain is built from TRBV19 and TRBJ2-7; perhaps TRBD1 as D (6 bases). The germline CDR1 and CDR2 sequences are LNHDA and SQIVND (reference sequence). The V gene lost 6 bases and the J gene lost 0 bases, with 12 bases spanning the gap. There are 14 residues in the CDR3.

In this sample, this clone turned up once. The chain employs TRBV4-3 and TRBJ2-7; tentatively, D is TRBD2 (6 bases). The germline V gene encodes CDR1 LGHNA and CDR2 YSLEER. The CDR3 spans 16 residues. Trimming removed 0 bases from V and 1 base from J, with 13 bases in between. CDR3 loop: CASSQDGSGRSYEQYF. In DNA, the CDR3 is TGCGCCAGCAGCCAAGATGGGAGCGGGCGTTCCTACGAGCAGTACTTC.